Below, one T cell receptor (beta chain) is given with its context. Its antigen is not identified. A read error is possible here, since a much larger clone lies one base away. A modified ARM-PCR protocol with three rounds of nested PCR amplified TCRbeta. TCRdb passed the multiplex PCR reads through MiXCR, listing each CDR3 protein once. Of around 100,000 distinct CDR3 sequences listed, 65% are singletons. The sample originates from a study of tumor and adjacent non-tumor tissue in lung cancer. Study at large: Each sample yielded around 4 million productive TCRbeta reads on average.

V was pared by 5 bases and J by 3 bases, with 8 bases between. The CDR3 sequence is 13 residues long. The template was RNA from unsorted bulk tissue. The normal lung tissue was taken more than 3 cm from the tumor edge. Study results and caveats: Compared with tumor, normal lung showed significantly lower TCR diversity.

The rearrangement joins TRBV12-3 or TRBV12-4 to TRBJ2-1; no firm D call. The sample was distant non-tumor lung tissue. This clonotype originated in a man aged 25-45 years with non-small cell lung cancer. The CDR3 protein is CASSISRYNEQFF. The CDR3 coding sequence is TGTGCCAGCAGTATAAGCCGCTACAATGAGCAGTTCTTC.